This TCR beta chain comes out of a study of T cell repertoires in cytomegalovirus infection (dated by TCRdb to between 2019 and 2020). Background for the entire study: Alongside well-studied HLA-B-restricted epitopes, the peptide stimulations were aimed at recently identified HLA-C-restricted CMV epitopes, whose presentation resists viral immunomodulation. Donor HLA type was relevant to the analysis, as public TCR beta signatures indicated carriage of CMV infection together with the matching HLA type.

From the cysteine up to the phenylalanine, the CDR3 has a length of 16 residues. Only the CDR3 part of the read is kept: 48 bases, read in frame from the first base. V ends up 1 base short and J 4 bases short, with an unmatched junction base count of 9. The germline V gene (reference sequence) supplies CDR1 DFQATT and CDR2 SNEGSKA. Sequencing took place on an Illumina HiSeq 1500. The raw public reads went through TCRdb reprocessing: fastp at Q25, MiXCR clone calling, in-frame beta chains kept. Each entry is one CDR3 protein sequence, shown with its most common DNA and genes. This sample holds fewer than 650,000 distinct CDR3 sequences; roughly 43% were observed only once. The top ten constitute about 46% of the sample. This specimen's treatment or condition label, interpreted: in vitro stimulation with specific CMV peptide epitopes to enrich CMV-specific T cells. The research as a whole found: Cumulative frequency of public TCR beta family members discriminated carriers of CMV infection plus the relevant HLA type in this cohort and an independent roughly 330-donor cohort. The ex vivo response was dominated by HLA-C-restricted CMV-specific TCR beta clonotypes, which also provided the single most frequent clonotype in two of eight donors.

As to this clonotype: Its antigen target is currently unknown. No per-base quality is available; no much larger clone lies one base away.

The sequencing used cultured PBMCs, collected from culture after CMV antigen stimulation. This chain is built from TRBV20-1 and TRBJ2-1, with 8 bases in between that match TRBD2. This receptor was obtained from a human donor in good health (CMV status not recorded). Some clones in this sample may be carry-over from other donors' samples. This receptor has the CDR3 CSARVRGGDFYNEQFF. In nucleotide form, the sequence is TGCAGTGCTAGAGTCCGGGGGGGTGACTTTTACAATGAGCAGTTCTTC.